In this sample, the clone carrying this TCR beta chain turned up a few times. Measured with immunoSEQ multiplex PCR; TCRdb has only the in-frame clones, and not every one. Of 25,000 to 35,000 clones in the sample, 94% are singletons; the top ten hold around 2%. The CDR3 covers 15 residues. Per the germline V gene, CDR1 is SGHNT and CDR2 is YYREEE (reference sequence). Losses at the gene ends were 5 bases for V and 4 bases for J; bases not matched to a gene: 12. The data were obtained in a study of PD-1 blockade in classical Hodgkin lymphoma. Time point described: newly diagnosed, previously untreated cHL patient sample.

The rearrangement joins TRBV5-4 to TRBJ2-7, with 7 positions matching TRBD1. Specimen: peripheral blood mononuclear cells (PBMCs). This TCR was recovered from a human donor with classical Hodgkin lymphoma. This CDR3 reads CASSKTGERPYEQYF. The CDR3 bases are TGTGCCAGCAGTAAAACAGGGGAGCGGCCATACGAGCAGTACTTC.